This paragraph reports one T cell receptor (beta chain). Other DNA sequences in this sample translate to the same CDR3. Germline V gene data show CDR1 as MDHEN and CDR2 as SYDVKM. J lost 0 bases, V lost 2 bases, and 15 bases had no gene match. This CDR3 region has 19 residues. The sample belongs to a study of blood T cell repertoires in COVID-19. Study information: The study drew acute and convalescent COVID-19 samples from the United States, Italy and Spain. In each case, the material was cDNA or gDNA derived from T cells, B-cell-depleted T cells, or PBMCs.

TCRdb's copy holds only in-frame clones and misses some; the assay was immunoSEQ multiplex PCR. The profile shows a few hundred thousand clones, nearly 90% of them singletons. Adults between roughly 18 and 100 years of age took part from under 30 US areas. The chain has TRBV28 and TRBJ2-7, with 8 bases fitting TRBD2. The sequencing sample was made of PBMCs or T cells enriched from blood (not recorded which). This clonotype was sampled from a woman in her thirties who had recovered from COVID-19. The CDR3 DNA follows: TGTGCCAGCAGTTTAGTCCGGGAGGGGCGGGCAGGGCACTCCTACGAGCAGTACTTC. Protein product: CASSLVREGRAGHSYEQYF.